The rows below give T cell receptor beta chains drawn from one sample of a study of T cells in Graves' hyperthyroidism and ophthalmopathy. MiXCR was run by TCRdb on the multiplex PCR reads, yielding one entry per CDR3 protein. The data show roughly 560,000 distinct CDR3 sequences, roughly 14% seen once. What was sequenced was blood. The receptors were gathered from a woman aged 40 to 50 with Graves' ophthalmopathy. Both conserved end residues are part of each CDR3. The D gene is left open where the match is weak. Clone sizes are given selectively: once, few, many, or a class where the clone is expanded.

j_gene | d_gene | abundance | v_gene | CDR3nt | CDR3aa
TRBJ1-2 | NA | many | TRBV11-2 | TGTGCCAGCAGCTTAGATCGCAGGCAGGGCAGCTATGGCTACACCTTC | CASSLDRRQGSYGYTF
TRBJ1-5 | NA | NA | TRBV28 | TGTGCCAGCAGTTTAATACGGGTCTTAGCTAGCAATCAGCCCCAGCATTTT | CASSLIRVLASNQPQHF
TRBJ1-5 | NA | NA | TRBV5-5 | TGTGCCAGCAGCTTGGACGGGCCCCAGCCCCAGCATTTT | CASSLDGPQPQHF
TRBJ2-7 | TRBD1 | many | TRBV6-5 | TGTGCCAGCAGTTACGGGGGGACAGGGGGCTACGAGCAGTACTTC | CASSYGGTGGYEQYF
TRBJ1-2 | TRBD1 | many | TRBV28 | TGTGCCAGCAGTCCGTCGGGACAGAACATTGGCTACACCTTC | CASSPSGQNIGYTF
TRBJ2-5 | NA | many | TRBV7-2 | TGTGCCAGCAGCCTCCTGGGTTGGGGGAGAGAGACCCAGTACTTC | CASSLLGWGRETQYF
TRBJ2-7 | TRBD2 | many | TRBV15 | TGTGCCACCAGCTACTGGGGGACTAGCGGGTGGCGGTCCTACGAGCAGTACTTC | CATSYWGTSGWRSYEQYF
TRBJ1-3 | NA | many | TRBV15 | TGTGCCACCAGCAGAGATTGGCTCGGTGGGGCGGGAAACACCATATATTTT | CATSRDWLGGAGNTIYF
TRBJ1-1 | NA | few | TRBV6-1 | TGTGCCAGCTCCAAAGGAGGTTACAGGGCCCGGACTGAAGCTTTCTTT | CASSKGGYRARTEAFF
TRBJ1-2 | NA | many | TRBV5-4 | TGTGCCAGCAGCTTGGTGGTGGACAACTATGGCTACACCTTC | CASSLVVDNYGYTF
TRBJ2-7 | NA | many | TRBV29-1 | TGCAGCGTTTGCGTTGCGGGGAATCCCTACGAGCAGTACTTC | CSVCVAGNPYEQYF
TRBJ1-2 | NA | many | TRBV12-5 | TGTGCTAGTGGCCCCGGATTACCCTATGGCTACACCTTC | CASGPGLPYGYTF
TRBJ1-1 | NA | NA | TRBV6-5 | TGTGCCAGCAGTTCCACCCCCCGGGACGTGGCTTTCTTT | CASSSTPRDVAFF
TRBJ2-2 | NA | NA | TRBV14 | TGTGCCAGCAGCCAAGATTACGTGGGAGTGAACACCGGGGAGCTGTTTTTT | CASSQDYVGVNTGELFF
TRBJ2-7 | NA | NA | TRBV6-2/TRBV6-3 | TGTGCCAGCAGTGGAAGGAATACCGAGCAGTACTTC | CASSGRNTEQYF
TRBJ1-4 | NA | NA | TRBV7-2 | TGTGCCAGCAGCTTATGGGGGGGTAATGAAAAACTGTTTTTT | CASSLWGGNEKLFF